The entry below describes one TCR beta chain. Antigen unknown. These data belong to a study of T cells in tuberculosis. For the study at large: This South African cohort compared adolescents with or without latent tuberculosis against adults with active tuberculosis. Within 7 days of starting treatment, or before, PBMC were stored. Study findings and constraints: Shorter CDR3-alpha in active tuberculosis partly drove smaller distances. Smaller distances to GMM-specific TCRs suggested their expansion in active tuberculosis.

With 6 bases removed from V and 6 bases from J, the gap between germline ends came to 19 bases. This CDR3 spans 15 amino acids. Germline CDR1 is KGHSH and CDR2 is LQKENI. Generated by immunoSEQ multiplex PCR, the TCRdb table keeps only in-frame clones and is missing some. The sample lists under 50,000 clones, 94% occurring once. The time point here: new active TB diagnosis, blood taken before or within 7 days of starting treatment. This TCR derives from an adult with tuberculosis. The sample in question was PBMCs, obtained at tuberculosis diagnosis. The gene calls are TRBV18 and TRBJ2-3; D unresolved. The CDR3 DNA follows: TGTGCCAGCTCCAAAGAGGCCGACGGTTGGGATACGCAGTATTTT. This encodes CASSKEADGWDTQYF.